This passage covers 13 T cell receptor beta chains from one sample sequenced in a study of cytomegalovirus exposure and HLA in healthy donors. It was with 60 Vbeta and 13 Jbeta primers that the PCR ran. TCRdb's copy holds only in-frame clones and misses some; the assay was immunoSEQ multiplex PCR. The sample has approximately 120,000 clones; around 77% are singletons. Sequenced input: PBMCs. All receptors derive from a man in his forties or fifties in good health and CMV-seronegative.

This rearrangement joins TRBV27 to TRBJ1-3; TRBD1 matches at 9 bases. In germline, CDR1 is MNHEY, CDR2 SMNVEV (reference sequence). CDR3 size: 17 residues. V lost 4 bases and J lost 3; bases outside the gene matches: 10. The CDR3: CASSSTHRGLFGNTIYF. The CDR3 nucleotides are TGTGCCAGCAGTTCGACCCACAGGGGGCTCTTTGGAAACACCATATATTTT.

This chain links TRBV5-1 with TRBJ2-3, with 14 bases lining up with TRBD2. This CDR3 comprises 16 residues. From germline, CDR1 is SGHRS and CDR2 YFSETQ. Germline trimming cut 4 bases from V and 4 bases from J; bases unmatched to any gene: 5. CDR3 protein: CASSGRGLAGADTQYF. CDR3 DNA sequence: TGCGCCAGCAGCGGGAGGGGACTAGCGGGAGCAGATACGCAGTATTTT.

V gene TRBV6-1 combines with J gene TRBJ1-5, with 7 nucleotides matching TRBD1. The CDR3 sequence is 15 residues long. Germline CDR1 and CDR2: MNHNS and SASEGT. V dropped 7 bases and J dropped 6; count of bases not matched to a gene: 12. The CDR3 sequence is CASTPLDRVGQPQHF. The CDR3 DNA is TGTGCCAGCACCCCGCTAGACAGGGTGGGTCAGCCCCAGCATTTT.

The chain is built from TRBV5-1 and TRBJ2-3; 9 bases map to TRBD2. The CDR3 totals 16 residues. Per the germline V gene, CDR1 is SGHRS and CDR2 is YFSETQ. J gave up 6 bases and V 3 bases, and 11 bases lay outside the gene matches. The CDR3, as DNA: TGCGCCAGCAGCTATCAACGCGGGAGGGCCCCCGATACGCAGTATTTT. Protein product: CASSYQRGRAPDTQYF.

Note on this clone: The junction departs from the called germline gene at one end, perhaps through a read error. This chain joins TRBV27 and TRBJ2-7, with D possibly matching TRBD2 (6 bases). CDR1 is MNHEY, CDR2 SMNVEV, per germline (reference sequence). The CDR3 has 11 amino acids. The CDR3 spells CASSLSVPAGF. CDR3 DNA: TGTGCCAGCAGTTTATCGGTCCCCGCGGGGTTC.

The sample holds many counts of this clone. This chain connects TRBV10-2 to TRBJ2-3; 12 nucleotides line up with TRBD2. The CDR3 extends over 19 amino acids. Germline V gene sequence: CDR1 WSHSY, CDR2 SAAADI. Trimming took 2 bases from V and 4 from J; bases not matched to a gene: 13. CDR3 nucleotide sequence: TGCGCCAGCAGTGAGCTAACATACGGACTAGCGGGAAATTCAGATACGCAGTATTTT. Translated, it gives CASSELTYGLAGNSDTQYF.

The V gene is TRBV18, the J gene TRBJ2-1; 12 bases line up with TRBD1. Germline CDR1 reads KGHSH; CDR2 reads LQKENI. This CDR3 is 15 amino acids long. Trimming at V came to 3 bases and at J to 9 bases, leaving 6 bases not matched to a gene. The CDR3 sequence: CASSPPGQGAGEQFF. The CDR3 coding sequence is TGTGCCAGCTCACCTCCGGGACAGGGGGCTGGTGAGCAGTTCTTC.

The chain's CDR3 is CASSLEGGHQPQHF. CDR3 in DNA: TGTGCCAGCAGCTTAGAAGGGGGACATCAGCCCCAGCATTTT. The gene calls are TRBV13 and TRBJ1-5; perhaps TRBD1 as D (6 bases). V dropped 1 base and J dropped 5 bases, with 9 bases sitting between them. The CDR3 has 14 amino acids. Germline V CDR1 and CDR2: PRHDT, FYEKMQ (reference sequence). The whole variable domain, filled in from reference TRBV13 and TRBJ1-5, reads AAGVIQSPRHLIKEKRETATLKCYPIPRHDTVYWYQQGPGQDPQFLISFYEKMQSDKGSIPDRFSAQQFSDYHSELNMSSLELGDSALYFCASSLEGGHQPQHFGDGTRLSIL.

This clone has only a few counts. The chain uses TRBV5-1 and TRBJ2-7, with 7 bases aligning to TRBD2. Trimming at V came to 3 bases and at J to 2 bases, leaving 14 bases not matched to a gene. This CDR3 comprises 17 residues. The germline V gene has CDR1 SGHRS and CDR2 YFSETQ. CDR3 nucleotides: TGCGCCAGCAGCTGGAGACTAGCTTACGGGAGCCCCTACGAGCAGTACTTC. Translated, it gives CASSWRLAYGSPYEQYF.

The J gene is TRBJ1-5, the V gene TRBV10-1, with TRBD1 matching over 8 bases. Trimming at V came to 5 bases and at J to 6 bases, leaving 3 bases not matched to a gene. Germline V gene lookup returns CDR1 WNHNN and CDR2 SYGVQD (reference sequence). This CDR3 contains 13 residues. The CDR3 DNA is TGCGCCAGCAGTCAAACAGGGGGTCAGCCCCAGCATTTT. Translation gives CASSQTGGQPQHF.

The chain carries TRBV7-2 and TRBJ2-6; D remains unclear. CDR1 is SGHTA and CDR2 is FQGNSA in the germline V gene. This CDR3 region has 16 residues. Trimming removed 2 bases from V and 0 bases from J, with 8 bases in between. CDR3 sequence: CASSLQPSSGANVLTF. DNA of the CDR3: TGTGCCAGCAGCTTACAACCCAGCTCTGGGGCCAACGTCCTGACTTTC.

This chain joins TRBV19 and TRBJ1-1, with 7 nucleotides matching TRBD1. V was pared by 3 bases and J by 4 bases, with 5 bases of the junction left unmatched. Per germline, CDR1 LNHDA and CDR2 SQIVND (reference sequence). This CDR3 region has 14 residues. In nucleotides, the CDR3 is TGTGCCAGTAGTATGGTAGGGGGCTTCACTGAAGCTTTCTTT. Its protein is CASSMVGGFTEAFF.

The chain is built from TRBV19 and TRBJ1-4, with 7 positions matching TRBD1. This CDR3 has 15 residues. Trimming at V came to 4 bases and at J to 6 bases, leaving 8 bases not matched to a gene. The V gene's germline CDR1 is LNHDA and CDR2 SQIVND (reference sequence). Here the CDR3 DNA reads TGTGCCAGTAGTACATGGACAGGCACATATGAAAAACTGTTTTTT. Translated: CASSTWTGTYEKLFF.